A selection of T cell receptor beta chains follows, all from one sample in a study of T-cell reconstitution after alpha-beta-depleted transplantation in children. TCRdb re-called the PCR reads with MiXCR, one entry per CDR3 protein. The sample holds a few hundred thousand distinct CDR3 sequences; roughly 13% are singletons and the top ten take about 2%. Specimen: PBMCs, mostly from graft donor cells, collected 360 days after TCRalphabeta/CD19-depleted stem cell transplant. The source of these receptors is a male patient younger than 18 who had a stem cell transplant for acute myeloid leukemia, so the T cells may come from the graft donor. CDR3s leave out the opening cysteine and the closing phenylalanine or tryptophan. Fields, in order: V gene, J gene, CDR3 protein.

TRBV29-1	TRBJ2-7	SVEASGFPSSYEQY
TRBV21-1	TRBJ2-5	ASSKDRRNQETQY
TRBV2	TRBJ2-1	ASSEFIDSNEQF
TRBV7-9	TRBJ1-1	ASSSPQWREAF
TRBV6-5	TRBJ2-7	ASSYSTGGEQY
TRBV12-3/TRBV12-4	TRBJ2-1	ASSSLAGGWNEQF
TRBV7-6	TRBJ2-3	ASSQGPIGPTDTQY
TRBV20-1	TRBJ2-3	SARILDTQY
TRBV2	TRBJ2-1	ASSAQGTNEQF
TRBV6-2/TRBV6-3	TRBJ2-1	ASLTPGHQKTGSYNEQF
TRBV27	TRBJ1-5	ASSFTRDQPQH
TRBV28	TRBJ2-5	ASSSVLVGQGLEETQY
TRBV19	TRBJ2-1	ASSPHSGSYPYNEQF
TRBV9	TRBJ1-1	ASSVELYSPEAF
TRBV29-1	TRBJ2-4	SVARAGHNRLAKNIQY
TRBV29-1	TRBJ1-1	SGGLREGTEAF
TRBV11-2	TRBJ2-2	ASSLQGLAGERRTGELF
TRBV29-1	TRBJ1-3	SVPGQPNSGNTIY
TRBV20-1	TRBJ2-2	CARDPRGGRDTGELF
TRBV7-3	TRBJ2-7	ASSPSSGAYEQY
TRBV12-3/TRBV12-4	TRBJ2-3	ASWGRDTQY
TRBV6-2/TRBV6-3	TRBJ2-1	ASRGWGLAEGGEQF
TRBV25-1	TRBJ2-5	ASSERDRIQETQY
TRBV7-2	TRBJ2-7	ASSPQTGSSYEQY
TRBV6-2/TRBV6-3	TRBJ2-2	ATQQGLAVAGELF
TRBV20-1	TRBJ2-5	SAQGLAVKETQY